This TCR beta chain appears in the sequencing data of a study of beta chain features in type 1 diabetes (dated by TCRdb to 2016 to 2019). About the investigation overall: No differences in mean age, gender distribution, total cell number or subset yield were found between patients and healthy donors. Regulatory and stem cell-like memory subsets were obtained from only 8 patients and roughly eight healthy donors, while naive and central memory subsets were obtained from all 28 donors. The study compared the TCRB repertoires of sorted circulating CD4+ T cell subsets in recently diagnosed type 1 diabetes patients with those in matched healthy donors. Across all samples, some 110,000,000 sorted cells were examined, and cell number per subset correlated strongly with RNA yield.

In the case of this clone: Its cognate antigen has yet to be identified. Base qualities were left out, and no much larger clone turns up one base away.

Each donor gave one peripheral blood draw, about 110 mL on average, collected into heparinised tubes. Using a panel that included CD45RO, CCR7, CD25, CD127, CD95 and CD27, naive, central memory, regulatory and stem cell-like memory CD4+ T cells were sorted on a BD FACSAria II. Every sorted population had a purity above 95%. PBMCs were isolated immediately by Lymphoprep density gradient centrifugation and stained directly without culture. Samples were stained and sorted in pairs, with one healthy donor and one patient per experiment, so that batch effects were minimized. The entire isolated RNA was reverse transcribed using the High Capacity cDNA Reverse Transcription Kit, and thus expressed TCRB transcripts were sequenced. Deep immunoSEQ sequencing was applied to naive, central memory and regulatory T cell samples, giving an average of roughly 3.6 million total reads per sample. After sorted cells were lysed in RLT buffer, RNA was extracted with DNase-treated RNeasy Micro or Mini kits, with the choice depending on cell number. Each cell subset was processed separately to prevent cross-contamination, with patient and healthy donor samples processed together. Using the immunoSEQ multiplex PCR, TCRB sequences were amplified from cDNA into 87-bp fragments spanning the CDR3 region. The amplicons were sequenced using the Illumina HiSeq platform. The original methods were these. PCR bias was corrected computationally using synthetic template baselines, and reads within Hamming distance 2 were collapsed, with unmergeable singletons discarded. Reads were aligned against IMGT so that V, D and J genes, CDR3 length and insertions or deletions at six rearrangement sites could be assigned. Within each subset, clonotype counts were normalized to sorted cell number, after which true diversity and Gini coefficients were computed with the tcR R package. The overlap coefficient, calculated on TCRB nucleotide sequences, was used to measure repertoire sharing. Out-of-frame TCRB sequences from naive cells were analyzed to stand in for the pre-selection repertoire. This immuneACCESS table, as held by TCRdb, lists in-frame sequences with V and J called but not all clones. Of the missing ones, under half trace to an unresolved V gene in checked studies; the others have no known cause. That table supplies the V and J calls and clone size; D and trimming were determined from the DNA. This sample comprises 250,000 to 300,000 clones, about 13% of them detected only once. The ten largest make up roughly 0.018% of the sample.

What the work shows at the level of the full study, not this receptor alone: Because cDNA was sequenced instead of genomic DNA, highly expressing activated cells could be over-represented, though the groups showed no difference in activation or CD3 levels. Because small numbers of individuals were included in the HLA sub-analyses, any influence of HLA type on TCRB rearrangement was left unresolved. Fewer insertions and more nucleotide deletions at VDJ recombination sites were observed in patients with type 1 diabetes, implying thymic rearrangement abnormalities. PCR might favor shorter templates, but patient and control samples were amplified and corrected together, so any skew would affect both groups equally. Type 1 diabetes patients showed a moderate but significant shortening of TCRB CDR3 length in all four CD4+ subsets. The naive, central memory and regulatory TCRB repertoires appeared to resemble one another more closely among patients than among healthy donors.

Based on the germline V gene (reference sequence), the CDR1 and CDR2 sequences are GTSNPN and SVGIG. Spanning cysteine to phenylalanine, the CDR3 consists of 12 amino acids. The sequence is cut down to CDR3 DNA, 36 bases in frame from base 1. The junction shows trimming of 4 bases on V and 3 bases on J, plus 10 bases between the germline ends. Recombination connected TRBV30 to TRBJ2-7; a tentative D call is TRBD1 (6 bases match). This TCR came from a man under 40 with type 1 diabetes. Sequencing was carried out using naive CD4+ T cells from blood. The cell subset or site label on this specimen signifies: true naive CD4+ T cells. CDR3 protein: CAWTTGSYEQYF. At the DNA level, the sequence is TGTGCCTGGACAACAGGGAGCTACGAGCAGTACTTC.